This T cell receptor (beta chain) stems from a study of long-term antiretroviral therapy in people with HIV. Study findings and constraints: Controls showed broader CDR3 length ranges than did the HIV repertoires. Regardless of time point, clones expanded before ART dominated the repertoire.

Researchers ran immunoSEQ v3.0 at survey level. This table comes from immunoSEQ multiplex PCR, and its TCRdb copy is limited to in-frame clones, with some not included. The data contain about 28,000 clones, roughly 94% of them singletons. The CDR3 contains 16 residues. Trimming removed 4 bases from V and 4 bases from J, with 20 bases in between. Details on this clone: The antigen is undetermined.

The chain carries TRBV5-3 and TRBJ1-2; the D is unclear. TRBV5-3 is placed among ORFs of uncertain function. The starting material was unsorted PBMCs, obtained 5.3 years after starting antiretroviral therapy. The receptor was isolated from a man aged 45-65 years with HIV. CDR3 residues: CARSLAWPGQFYGYTF. CDR3 coding DNA: TGTGCCAGAAGCCTAGCATGGCCCGGCCAGTTCTATGGCTACACCTTC.